These 9 T cell receptor beta chains were all obtained from the same sample, sequenced in a study of blood T cells in healthy people across ages. For the second PCR, which ran for roughly 6 to 12 cycles, a sample-barcoded 5' primer and a J-beta primer mix were used. TCRdb processed the 5' RACE reads anew with MiXCR; each CDR3 protein has one entry. The sample lists fewer than 900,000 distinct CDR3 sequences, around 40% occurring once. Sequencing was carried out using blood. All receptors derive from a woman aged 55-70 years in good health.

The chain employs TRBV12-3 or TRBV12-4 and TRBJ2-2; 13 nucleotides align to TRBD2. Trimming at V came to 4 bases and at J to 0 bases, leaving 5 bases not matched to a gene. The CDR3 runs 18 residues. CDR3 bases: TGTGCCAGCAGTTCGCCGGGACTAGCGGGATCGAACACCGGGGAGCTGTTTTTT. Its translation: CASSSPGLAGSNTGELFF.

This clonotype was detected only a few times. The rearrangement links TRBV3-1 to TRBJ2-1; D could derive from TRBD1 or TRBD2 (5 bases each). CDR3 length: 13 residues. CDR1 LGHDT and CDR2 YNNKEL come from the germline V gene (reference sequence). V lost 4 bases to trimming and J lost 9 bases, with 13 bases between them. The DNA for the CDR3 is TGTGCCAGCAGCCCTCGGGACCAGGGTGAGCAGTTCTTC. Amino acid sequence: CASSPRDQGEQFF.

This chain links TRBV6-6 with TRBJ2-1, with 8 positions matching TRBD1. Gene TRBJ2-7 matches the end of the DNA better, so the J call may be wrong. Germline V gives CDR1 MNHNY, CDR2 SVGAGI (reference sequence). The CDR3 totals 14 residues. The CDR3: CASTVDRDRNEQYF. DNA of the CDR3: TGTGCCAGCACCGTGGACAGGGATCGCAACGAGCAGTACTTC.

The chain links TRBV24-1 to TRBJ2-1; TRBD2 might be the D (6 bases). There are 16 residues in the CDR3. In germline, CDR1 is KGHDR, CDR2 SFDVKD. V was clipped by 5 bases and J by 0 bases, with 13 bases between them. Written as DNA, the CDR3 is TGTGCCACCAGTGCTTTAGCGGAAAGCTCCTACAATGAGCAGTTCTTC. Translating gives CATSALAESSYNEQFF.

This rearrangement joins TRBV6-5 to TRBJ2-1, with 8 positions matching TRBD2. Germline CDR1 and CDR2: MNHEY and SVGAGI. This CDR3 has 14 amino acids. V shed 10 bases and J 13 bases; nucleotides not matched to a gene: 18. The CDR3 DNA is TGTGCCACGGGCGGTGGGGCGGGAGGAGAGACCCAGTTCTTC. This translates into CATGGGAGGETQFF.

The J gene is TRBJ2-3, the V gene TRBV20-1, with a tentative D call TRBD2 (6 bases). The CDR3 runs 15 residues. Germline CDR1 DFQATT, CDR2 SNEGSKA (reference sequence). CDR3 in DNA: TGCAGCCGGCCGGGGTCCGCGGGGAAGGCAGATACGCAGTATTTT. Translating gives CSRPGSAGKADTQYF.

Regarding this clonotype: This may arise from a read error, as a much more abundant clone is one base away. The chain is built from TRBV6-2 or TRBV6-3 and TRBJ2-1, with 11 positions matching TRBD2. CDR1 and CDR2 from the germline V gene are MNHEY and SVGEGT. Losses at the gene ends were 8 bases for V and 13 bases for J; bases not matched to a gene: 10. CDR3 length equals 13 residues. CDR3 nucleotides: TGTGCCAGCCGACTAGCGGGACAAGAGACCCAGTTCTTC. Its protein is CASRLAGQETQFF.

The chain has TRBV29-1 and TRBJ2-7; TRBD1 matches 9 bases. This CDR3 has 15 residues. Germline V gives CDR1 SQVTM, CDR2 ANQGSEA. With 6 bases clipped from V and 5 bases from J, the junction kept 14 bases outside the gene matches. The CDR3 here is CSVVFGTGYVHEQYF. The CDR3 nucleotides are TGCAGCGTCGTATTCGGGACAGGGTATGTCCACGAGCAGTACTTC.

To note about this clonotype: An end of the junction differs from the germline gene, which may be a read error. The chain has TRBV3-1 and TRBJ2-1; D gene unclear. This CDR3 region has 14 residues. CDR1 and CDR2 from the germline V gene are LGHDT and YNNKEL (reference sequence). CDR3 residues: CASSPQFTYTEQFF. The CDR3 coding sequence is TGTGCCAGTAGCCCCCAATTTACCTACACTGAGCAGTTCTTC.